The 22 T cell receptor beta chains below all came from one sample that was sequenced in a study of control samples from healthy donors and cancer patients (TCRdb year 2020). Libraries were made using the immunoSEQ multiplex PCR assay. TCRdb limited this immuneACCESS table to in-frame rearrangements with V and J called. A share of clones is missing; checked studies link under half to unresolved V genes, and the rest is unexplained. The sample records tens of thousands of clones, approximately 89% of which are singletons. Clones ranked in the top ten supply about 5.5% of the sample. Sequenced sample: blood. The receptor set was obtained from a man between 50 and 59 years old in good health.

This clone has a single count. As DNA, the CDR3 is TGTGCCAGCAGCTTAAAGTTAGAAACTGAAGCTTTCTTT. Encoded protein: CASSLKLETEAFF. The V and J genes are TRBV7-8 and TRBJ1-1; D unclear. The CDR3 extends over 13 amino acids. V dropped 2 bases and J dropped 5 bases, with 9 bases sitting between them. Germline V lookup: CDR1 SGHVS, CDR2 FQNEAQ.

V gene TRBV2 combines with J gene TRBJ2-7; 7 bases are a match to TRBD2. Germline CDR1 SNHLY, CDR2 FYNNEI. This CDR3 region has 14 residues. The trim removed 3 bases at V and 6 bases at J, leaving 8 bases unmatched. The CDR3 nucleotides read TGTGCCAGCAGTGATACCGGGTGGGGGGGCGAGCAGTACTTC. This translates into CASSDTGWGGEQYF.

The V call is TRBV5-4, the J call TRBJ2-7; TRBD2 is a possible D gene (6 bases). Germline V gene sequence: CDR1 SGHNT, CDR2 YYREEE (reference sequence). V was shortened by 5 bases and J by 2 bases, with 14 bases between the two germline ends. The CDR3 contains 14 residues. Here the CDR3 DNA reads TGTGCCAGCAGTGAACGGGACTCCACCTACGAGCAGTACTTC. This codes for CASSERDSTYEQYF.

This chain links TRBV5-8 with TRBJ2-7; D possibly matches TRBD1 or TRBD2 (5 bases each). The V gene's germline CDR1 is SGHTS and CDR2 YDEGEE. The length of the CDR3 is 15 residues. Trimming removed 4 bases from V and 7 bases from J, with 21 bases in between. This chain's CDR3 is CASSVKGTMPWEQYF. The CDR3 nucleotides are TGTGCCAGCAGCGTTAAGGGGACCATGCCATGGGAGCAGTACTTC.

The chain links TRBV6-2 or TRBV6-3 to TRBJ2-5; 7 bases agree with TRBD2. CDR1 is MNHEY, CDR2 SVGEGT, per germline. The CDR3 covers 14 residues. The V gene end was trimmed by 2 bases and the J gene end by 5 bases; junction bases not matched to a gene: 5. The CDR3 loop reads CASSYSGVRETQYF. The CDR3 bases are TGTGCCAGCAGTTACAGCGGGGTCCGGGAGACCCAGTACTTC.

This chain joins TRBV6-1 and TRBJ2-3; D gene unclear. Germline V gene lookup returns CDR1 MNHNS and CDR2 SASEGT. The V and J ends lost 1 base and 7 bases respectively, with 6 bases between them. CDR3 size: 12 residues. Here the CDR3 DNA reads TGTGCCAGCAGTGAAGTGGAAAATACGCAGTATTTT. It translates to CASSEVENTQYF.

V usage is TRBV27 and J usage is TRBJ1-2, with a tentative D call TRBD1 (5 bases). Trimming pared 3 bases from V and 4 bases from J, leaving 12 bases between. Germline CDR1 MNHEY, CDR2 SMNVEV (reference sequence). CDR3 size: 14 residues. The CDR3 bases are TGTGCCAGCAGTTTCTCAGGGTTCGGCTATGGCTACACCTTC. The encoded protein is CASSFSGFGYGYTF.

The chain joins TRBV11-2 to TRBJ2-4, with D hard to call. The CDR3 totals 14 residues. Germline V gene sequence: CDR1 SGHAT, CDR2 FQNNGV. Trimming shortened V by 2 bases and J by 6 bases, and 11 bases separated the two germline ends. The CDR3, as DNA: TGTGCCAGCAGCTTACCCACGTATGGAAACATTCAGTACTTC. Residues: CASSLPTYGNIQYF.

The table lists this clone with a few counts. V and J are TRBV13 and TRBJ1-4; tentative D call: TRBD1 (6 bases). This CDR3 has 16 amino acids. Germline CDR1 is PRHDT and CDR2 is FYEKMQ (reference sequence). The germline V and J ends were trimmed by 5 bases and 5 bases, with 18 bases remaining between them. CDR3 region: CASSQGLAGGNEKLFF. The CDR3 bases are TGTGCCAGCAGCCAGGGGTTAGCGGGGGGAAATGAAAAACTGTTTTTT.

The chain uses TRBV12-3 or TRBV12-4 and TRBJ2-7, with 7 bases fitting TRBD1. This CDR3 has 13 amino acids. Losses at the gene ends were 3 bases for V and 4 bases for J; bases not matched to a gene: 3. As DNA, the CDR3 is TGTGCCAGCAGTTTTAGGGGGCGATACGAGCAGTACTTC. Its translation is CASSFRGRYEQYF.

This chain links TRBV11-2 with TRBJ2-3; D remains ambiguous. Trimming took 4 bases from V and 2 from J, leaving 13 bases between them. Per germline, CDR1 SGHAT and CDR2 FQNNGV. The CDR3 is made up of 15 amino acids. CDR3 DNA: TGTGCCAGCAGCTCGACCGGGTTCCACACAGATACGCAGTATTTT. It yields the protein CASSSTGFHTDTQYF.

The chain links TRBV25-1 to TRBJ2-2; possible D gene TRBD2, 6 bases. This CDR3 is 13 amino acids long. Germline CDR1 and CDR2: MGHDK and SYGVNS. V lost 6 bases to trimming and J lost 4 bases, with 9 bases between them. The CDR3 protein is CASSRDFTGELFF. The CDR3 nucleotides are TGTGCCAGCAGCCGGGACTTCACCGGGGAGCTGTTTTTT.

The gene calls are TRBV4-1 and TRBJ1-3, with 9 positions matching TRBD1. The CDR3 is 15 residues long. Germline values: CDR1 MGHRA, CDR2 YSYEKL. V was pared by 3 bases and J by 6 bases, with 6 bases of the junction left unmatched. Here the CDR3 DNA reads TGCGCCAGCAGCCATCCCGGGACAGGGATAAACACCATATATTTT. It specifies CASSHPGTGINTIYF.

The chain combines TRBV5-4 with TRBJ2-5, with unresolved D. Per germline, CDR1 SGHNT and CDR2 YYREEE (reference sequence). The CDR3 contains 13 residues. Deletions cut 3 bases from V and 5 bases from J, with 11 bases between. CDR3 DNA sequence: TGTGCCAGCAGCTCCGGCTACGGGGAGACCCAGTACTTC. As protein: CASSSGYGETQYF.

This clone was seen a few times. At one of its ends the junction is not consistent with the germline gene, which may arise from a read error. The chain recombines TRBV2 with TRBJ1-5; a weak D match, TRBD1 (5 bases). Germline loops: CDR1 SNHLY, CDR2 FYNNEI. This CDR3 spans 14 amino acids. The CDR3: CASMGGVWNQPQHF. CDR3 DNA: TGTGCTAGCATGGGAGGGGTGTGGAATCAGCCCCAGCATTTT.

This chain links TRBV6-5 with TRBJ1-1, with D tentatively TRBD1 (6 bases). Trimming stripped 6 bases from V and 1 base from J, with 9 bases between. CDR1 is MNHEY, CDR2 SVGAGI, per germline. The CDR3 length is 13 residues. CDR3 protein: CASSLTGNTEAFF. The CDR3 nucleotides are TGTGCCAGCAGCTTGACAGGGAACACTGAAGCTTTCTTT.

The chain couples TRBV5-6 to TRBJ1-1; no firm D call. V lost 4 bases, J lost 5 bases, and 9 bases lay in between. The V gene's germline CDR1 is SGHDT and CDR2 YYEEEE. The CDR3 runs 12 residues. The CDR3 coding sequence is TGTGCCAGCAGCCCTGGAAATACTGAAGCTTTCTTT. Encoded protein: CASSPGNTEAFF.

The chain has TRBV5-4 and TRBJ1-2; weak D call: TRBD1 (5 bases). Germline V CDR1 and CDR2: SGHNT, YYREEE (reference sequence). The CDR3 consists of 12 residues. Trimming stripped 3 bases from V and 7 bases from J, with 10 bases between. CDR3 DNA sequence: TGTGCCAGCAGCTGGGGACGGGCTGGCTACACCTTC. As protein: CASSWGRAGYTF.

The V and J genes are TRBV6-5 and TRBJ2-7, with 7 bases that match TRBD1. Germline V CDR1 and CDR2: MNHEY, SVGAGI. The V gene end was trimmed by 4 bases and the J gene end by 2 bases; junction bases not matched to a gene: 5. The CDR3 runs 14 residues. In DNA, the CDR3 is TGTGCCAGCAGTTCGACAGGGATAACCTACGAGCAGTACTTC. It encodes CASSSTGITYEQYF.

The chain is built from TRBV7-2 and TRBJ2-1; D unclear. Trimming removed 1 base from V and 9 bases from J, with 10 bases in between. This CDR3 is 13 amino acids long. Germline loops: CDR1 SGHTA, CDR2 FQGNSA. Written as DNA, the CDR3 is TGTGCCAGCAGCTTAGGGTCGGCGGTTGAGCAGTTCTTC. Translation: CASSLGSAVEQFF.

This clone was counted between two and nine times. This chain connects TRBV9 to TRBJ1-3; no clear D gene. The CDR3 extends over 17 amino acids. CDR1 is SGDLS, CDR2 YYNGEE, per germline. The V and J ends lost 0 bases and 2 bases respectively, with 15 bases between them. Here the CDR3 reads CASSVDGGRRPGNTIYF. The CDR3 region has the DNA TGTGCCAGCAGCGTAGATGGAGGGCGCCGGCCTGGAAACACCATATATTTT.

This rearrangement joins TRBV12-3 or TRBV12-4 to TRBJ2-2, with D maybe TRBD1 (6 bases). Trimming took off 7 bases at V and 6 bases at J, with 12 bases between the two ends. The CDR3 totals 13 residues. The CDR3 region has the DNA TGTGCCAGCACCGACAGGTCATCCGGGGAGCTGTTTTTT. Translating gives CASTDRSSGELFF.